This TCR beta chain was observed in a study of shared clonotypes between healthy human individuals. Study-wide results and limits: Non-shared clonotypes were found to have lower generation probabilities than the clonotypes that were shared by all four of the sorted-subset donors. Memory subsets generally showed smaller estimated richness than naive subsets did.

Naive CD8 isolation took CD45RO-negative cells positively selected for CCR7 and excluded terminally differentiated effector memory CD45RA+ cells. Some clones are missing from TCRdb's copy, which holds only in-frame ones; the method was immunoSEQ multiplex PCR. The table records some 1,900,000 clones, about 95% of them present only once. The CDR3 contains 16 residues. Germline lookup yields CDR1 SNHLY and CDR2 FYNNEI. V lost 2 bases and J lost 3, with 11 bases in between. To note about this clone: What it recognizes is unknown.

The source of this sequence is a man aged 18 to 30 in good health. The specimen was naive CD8+ T cells sorted from blood. The chain uses TRBV2 and TRBJ1-6; TRBD1 is a possible D gene (5 bases). The CDR3 region has the DNA TGTGCCAGCAGTGAATGGGGGATTAGCTATAATTCACCCCTCCACTTT. It encodes CASSEWGISYNSPLHF.